This T cell receptor (beta chain) was sequenced in a study of T cell changes during pregnancy in multiple sclerosis. The data were produced by immunoSEQ multiplex PCR, yet TCRdb's version contains in-frame clones alone and is incomplete. This sample has around 100,000 clones, with 90% to 95% found just once. V lost 0 bases to trimming and J lost 3 bases; unmatched junction nucleotides: 4. Germline assignment: CDR1 KGHSH and CDR2 LQKENI. The length of the CDR3 is 17 residues. This receptor was obtained from a female donor with multiple sclerosis, enrolled in a pregnancy study. Sequencing used peripheral blood, obtained before pregnancy. V and J are TRBV18 and TRBJ2-2; 10 bases fit TRBD2. DNA for the CDR3: TGTGCCAGCTCACCACCAGGACTAGCGGCTTACACCGGGGAGCTGTTTTTT. This encodes CASSPPGLAAYTGELFF.